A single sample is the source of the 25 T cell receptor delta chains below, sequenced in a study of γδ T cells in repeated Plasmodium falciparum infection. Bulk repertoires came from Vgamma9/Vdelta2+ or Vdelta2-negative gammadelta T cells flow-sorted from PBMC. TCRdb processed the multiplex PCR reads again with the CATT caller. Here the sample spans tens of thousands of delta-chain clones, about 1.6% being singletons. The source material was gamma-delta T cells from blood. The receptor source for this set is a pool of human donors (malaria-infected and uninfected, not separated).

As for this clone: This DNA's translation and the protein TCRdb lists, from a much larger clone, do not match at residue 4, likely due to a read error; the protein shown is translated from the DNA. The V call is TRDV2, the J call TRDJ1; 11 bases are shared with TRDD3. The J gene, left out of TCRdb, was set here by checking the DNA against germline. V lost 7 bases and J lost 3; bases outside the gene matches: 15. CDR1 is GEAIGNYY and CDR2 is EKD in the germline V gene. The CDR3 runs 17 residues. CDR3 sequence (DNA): TGTGCCTGCAGACTGGGGGATATTTTTGGGTCCGCCGATAAACTCATCTTT. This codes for CACRLGDIFGSADKLIF.

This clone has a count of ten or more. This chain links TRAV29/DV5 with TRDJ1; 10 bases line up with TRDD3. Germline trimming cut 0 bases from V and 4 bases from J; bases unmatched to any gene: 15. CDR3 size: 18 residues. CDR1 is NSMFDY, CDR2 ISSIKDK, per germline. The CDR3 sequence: CAASVRIKRGIRSDKLIF. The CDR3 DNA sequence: TGTGCAGCAAGCGTACGGATAAAGAGGGGGATACGGAGCGATAAACTCATCTTT.

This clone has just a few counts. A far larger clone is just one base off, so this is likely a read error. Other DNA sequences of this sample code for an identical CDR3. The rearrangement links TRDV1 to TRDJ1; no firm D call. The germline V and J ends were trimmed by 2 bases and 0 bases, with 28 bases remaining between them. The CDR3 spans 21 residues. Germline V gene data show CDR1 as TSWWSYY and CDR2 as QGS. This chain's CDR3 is CALGEDSTPRPTRTYTDKLIF. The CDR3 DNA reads TGTGCTCTTGGGGAAGACTCTACACCACGTCCGACCCGGACGTACACCGATAAACTCATCTTT.

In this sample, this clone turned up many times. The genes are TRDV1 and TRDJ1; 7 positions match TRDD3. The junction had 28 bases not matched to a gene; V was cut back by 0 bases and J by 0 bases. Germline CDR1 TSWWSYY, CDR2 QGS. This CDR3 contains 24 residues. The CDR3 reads CALGELGAGYFPLGGGTYTDKLIF. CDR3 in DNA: TGTGCTCTTGGGGAACTAGGAGCGGGCTATTTTCCCCTTGGTGGGGGAACGTACACCGATAAACTCATCTTT.

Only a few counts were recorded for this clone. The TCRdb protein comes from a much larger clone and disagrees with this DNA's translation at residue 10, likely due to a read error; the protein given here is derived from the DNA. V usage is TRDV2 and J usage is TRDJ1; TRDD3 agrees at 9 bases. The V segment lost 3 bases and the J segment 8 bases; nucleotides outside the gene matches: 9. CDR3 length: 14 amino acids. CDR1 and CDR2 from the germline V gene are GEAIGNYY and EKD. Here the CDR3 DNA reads TGTGCCTGTGACTCCCTGGTGGGGGATAAGAAACTCATCTTT. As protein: CACDSLVGDKKLIF.

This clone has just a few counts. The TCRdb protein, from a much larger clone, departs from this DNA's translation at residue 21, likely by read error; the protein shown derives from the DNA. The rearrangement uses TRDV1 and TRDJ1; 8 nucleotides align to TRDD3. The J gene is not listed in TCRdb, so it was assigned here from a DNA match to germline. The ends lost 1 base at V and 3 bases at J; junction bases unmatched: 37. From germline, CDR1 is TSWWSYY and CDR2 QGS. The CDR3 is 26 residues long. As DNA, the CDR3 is TGTGCTCTTGGGGAACCTTCACCCTTTTCTACGTTTATACTACTGGGGGCCCCGGCGTACGCCGATAAACTCATCTTT. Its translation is CALGEPSPFSTFILLGAPAYADKLIF.

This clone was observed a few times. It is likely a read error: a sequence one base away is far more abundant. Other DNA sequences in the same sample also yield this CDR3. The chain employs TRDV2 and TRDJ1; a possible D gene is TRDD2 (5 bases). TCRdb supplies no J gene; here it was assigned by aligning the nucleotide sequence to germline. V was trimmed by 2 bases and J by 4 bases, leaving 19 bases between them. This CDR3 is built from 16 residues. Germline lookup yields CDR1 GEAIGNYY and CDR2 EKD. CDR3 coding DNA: TGTGCCTGTGACAGTATGGGAGATCCTTCGCGCGATAAACTCATCTTT. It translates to CACDSMGDPSRDKLIF.

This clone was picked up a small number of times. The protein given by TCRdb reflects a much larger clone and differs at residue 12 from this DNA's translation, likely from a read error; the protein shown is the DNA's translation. The CDR3 DNA follows: TGTGCTCTTGGGGAATCCTACGCCCCCTTCGGACCGCTGTACACCGATAAACTCATCTTT. It codes for CALGESYAPFGPLYTDKLIF. The chain links TRDV1 to TRDJ1; D may be TRDD2 (6 bases). Matching the DNA to germline supplied the J gene, which TCRdb does not give. Germline V gene sequence: CDR1 TSWWSYY, CDR2 QGS. V gave up 2 bases and J gave up 0 bases, with 25 bases separating them. The CDR3 sequence is 20 residues long.

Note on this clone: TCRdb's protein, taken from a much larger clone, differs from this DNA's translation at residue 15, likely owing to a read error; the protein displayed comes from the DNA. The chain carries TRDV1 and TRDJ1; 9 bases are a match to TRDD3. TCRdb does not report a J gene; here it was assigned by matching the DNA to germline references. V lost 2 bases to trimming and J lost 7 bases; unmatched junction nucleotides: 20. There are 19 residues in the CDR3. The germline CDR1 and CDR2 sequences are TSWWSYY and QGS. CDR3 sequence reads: CALGEMVLRFAGGSGKLIF. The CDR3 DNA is TGTGCTCTTGGGGAAATGGTCCTACGGTTCGCTGGGGGATCCGGTAAACTCATCTTT.

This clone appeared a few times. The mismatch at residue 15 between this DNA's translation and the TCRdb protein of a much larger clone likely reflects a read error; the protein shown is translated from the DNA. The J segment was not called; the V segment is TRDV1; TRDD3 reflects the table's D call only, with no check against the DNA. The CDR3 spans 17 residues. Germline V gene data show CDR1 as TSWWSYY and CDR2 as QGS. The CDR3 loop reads CALEVSPTGALFNKPIF. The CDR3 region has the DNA TGTGCTCTTGAGGTTTCCCCCACTGGGGCGCTATTCAATAAACCCATCTTT.

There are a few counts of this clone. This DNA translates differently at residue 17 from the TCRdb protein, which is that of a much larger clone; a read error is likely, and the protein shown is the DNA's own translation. The CDR3, as DNA: TGTGCTCTTGGGGAACGACTCCTCCTACGGGGGTACTGGGGGATACGAAGCACCGATAAACTCATCTTT. The encoded protein is CALGERLLLRGYWGIRSTDKLIF. The chain combines TRDV1 with TRDJ1, with 13 bases matching TRDD3. V was clipped by 1 base and J by 1 base; unmatched bases: 21. The length of the CDR3 is 23 residues. The germline CDR1 and CDR2 sequences are TSWWSYY and QGS.

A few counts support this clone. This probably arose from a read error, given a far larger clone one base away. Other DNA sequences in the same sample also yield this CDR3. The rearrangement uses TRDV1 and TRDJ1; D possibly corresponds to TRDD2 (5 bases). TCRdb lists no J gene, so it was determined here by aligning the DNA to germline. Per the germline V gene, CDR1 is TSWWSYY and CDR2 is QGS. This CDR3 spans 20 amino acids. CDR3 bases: TGTGCTCTTGGGGATCACACAATCTTTCCTCGCGCAACGAACACCGACAAACTCATCTTT. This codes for CALGDHTIFPRATNTDKLIF.

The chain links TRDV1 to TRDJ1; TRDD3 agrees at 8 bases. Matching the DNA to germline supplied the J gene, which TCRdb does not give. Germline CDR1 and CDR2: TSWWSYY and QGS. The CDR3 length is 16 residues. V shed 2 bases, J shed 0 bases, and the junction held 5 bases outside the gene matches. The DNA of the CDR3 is TGTGCTCTTGGGGAATGGGGGATGTCCGACACCGATAAACTCATCTTT. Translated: CALGEWGMSDTDKLIF.

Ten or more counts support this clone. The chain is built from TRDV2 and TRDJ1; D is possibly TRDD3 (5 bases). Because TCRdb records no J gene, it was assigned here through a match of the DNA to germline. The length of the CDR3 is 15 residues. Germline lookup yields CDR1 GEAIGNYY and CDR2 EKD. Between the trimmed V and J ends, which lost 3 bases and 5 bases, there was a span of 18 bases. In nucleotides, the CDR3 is TGTGCCTGTGACTCGCTGGGTATCGGTATTGATAAACTCATCTTT. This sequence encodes CACDSLGIGIDKLIF.

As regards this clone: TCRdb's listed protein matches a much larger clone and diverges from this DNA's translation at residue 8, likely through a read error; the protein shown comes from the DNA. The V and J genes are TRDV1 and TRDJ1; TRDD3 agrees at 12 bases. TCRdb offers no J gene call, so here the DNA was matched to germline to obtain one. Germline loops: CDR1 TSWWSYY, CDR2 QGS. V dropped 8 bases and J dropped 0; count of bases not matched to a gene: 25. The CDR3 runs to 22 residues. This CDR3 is CALLSYVGFWGIRQPYTDKLIF. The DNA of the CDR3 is TGTGCTCTTTTATCCTACGTGGGCTTCTGGGGGATACGCCAACCGTACACCGATAAACTCATCTTT.

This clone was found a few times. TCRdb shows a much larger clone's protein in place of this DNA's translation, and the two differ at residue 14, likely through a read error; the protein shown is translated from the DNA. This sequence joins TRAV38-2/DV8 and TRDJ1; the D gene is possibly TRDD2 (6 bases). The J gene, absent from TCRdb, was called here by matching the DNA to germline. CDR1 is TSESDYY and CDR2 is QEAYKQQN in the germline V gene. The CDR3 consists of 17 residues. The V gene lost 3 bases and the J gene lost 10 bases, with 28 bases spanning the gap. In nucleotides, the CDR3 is TGTGCTTATAGGACCCCAGGCCTTCCCACCCCTCTATCGAGACTCATCTTT. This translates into CAYRTPGLPTPLSRLIF.

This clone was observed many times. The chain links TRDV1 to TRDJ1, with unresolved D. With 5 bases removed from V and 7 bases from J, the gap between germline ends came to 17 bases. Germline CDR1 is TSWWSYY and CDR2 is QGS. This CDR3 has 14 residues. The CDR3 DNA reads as TGTGCTCTTGGGACTTGGAGATCCTCCGGTAAACTCATCTTT. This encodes CALGTWRSSGKLIF.

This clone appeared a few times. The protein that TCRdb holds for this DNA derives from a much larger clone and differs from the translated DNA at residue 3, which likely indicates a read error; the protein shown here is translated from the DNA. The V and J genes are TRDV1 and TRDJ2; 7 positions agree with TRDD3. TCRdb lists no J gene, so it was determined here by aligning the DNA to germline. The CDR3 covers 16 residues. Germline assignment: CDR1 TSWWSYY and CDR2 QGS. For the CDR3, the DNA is TGTGCTCCTGGGGGCCCTTTTTGGGCTTTGACAGCACAACTCTTCTTT. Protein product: CAPGGPFWALTAQLFF.

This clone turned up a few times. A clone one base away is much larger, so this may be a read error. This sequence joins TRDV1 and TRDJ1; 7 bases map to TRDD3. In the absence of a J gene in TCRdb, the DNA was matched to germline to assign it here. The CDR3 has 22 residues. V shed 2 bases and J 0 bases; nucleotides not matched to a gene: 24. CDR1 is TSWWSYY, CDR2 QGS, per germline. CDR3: CALGENFRTWGGGFGYTDKLIF. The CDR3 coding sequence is TGTGCTCTTGGGGAAAACTTCCGGACGTGGGGCGGGGGATTCGGGTACACCGATAAACTCATCTTT.

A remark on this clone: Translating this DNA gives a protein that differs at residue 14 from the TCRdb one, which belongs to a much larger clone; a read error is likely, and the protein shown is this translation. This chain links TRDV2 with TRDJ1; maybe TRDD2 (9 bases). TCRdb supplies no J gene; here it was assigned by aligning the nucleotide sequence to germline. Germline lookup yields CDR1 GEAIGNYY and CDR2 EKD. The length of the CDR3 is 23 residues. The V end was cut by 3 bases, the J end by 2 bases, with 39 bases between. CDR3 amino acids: CACDSLFLPTVGDARAYTDKLIF. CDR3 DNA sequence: TGTGCCTGTGACTCCCTTTTCCTTCCTACAGTGGGGGATGCTCGAGCCTATACCGATAAACTCATCTTT.

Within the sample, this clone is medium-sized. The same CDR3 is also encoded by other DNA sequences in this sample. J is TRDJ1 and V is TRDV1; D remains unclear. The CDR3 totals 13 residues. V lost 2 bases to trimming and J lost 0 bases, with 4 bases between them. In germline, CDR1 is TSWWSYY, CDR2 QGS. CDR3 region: CALGEAYTDKLIF. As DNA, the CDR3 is TGTGCTCTTGGGGAAGCCTACACCGATAAACTCATCTTT.

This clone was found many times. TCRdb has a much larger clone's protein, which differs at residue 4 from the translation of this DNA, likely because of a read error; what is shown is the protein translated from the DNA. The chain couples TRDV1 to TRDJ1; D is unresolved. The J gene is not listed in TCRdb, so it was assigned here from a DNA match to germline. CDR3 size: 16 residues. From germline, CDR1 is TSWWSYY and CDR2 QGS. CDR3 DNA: TGTGCTCTTGAGGAACTGCCCCCACCGTACACCGATAAACTCATCTTT. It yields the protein CALEELPPPYTDKLIF.

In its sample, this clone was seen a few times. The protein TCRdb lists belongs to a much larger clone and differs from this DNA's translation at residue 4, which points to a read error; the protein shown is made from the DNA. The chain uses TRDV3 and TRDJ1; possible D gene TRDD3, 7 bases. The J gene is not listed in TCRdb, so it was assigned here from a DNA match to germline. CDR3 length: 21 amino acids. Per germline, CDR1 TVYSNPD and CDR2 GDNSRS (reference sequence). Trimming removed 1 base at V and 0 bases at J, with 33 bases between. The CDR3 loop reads CAFKAPSPLGAIWAYTDKLIF. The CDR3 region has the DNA TGTGCCTTTAAAGCGCCTTCCCCCCTGGGGGCCATATGGGCGTACACCGATAAACTCATCTTT.

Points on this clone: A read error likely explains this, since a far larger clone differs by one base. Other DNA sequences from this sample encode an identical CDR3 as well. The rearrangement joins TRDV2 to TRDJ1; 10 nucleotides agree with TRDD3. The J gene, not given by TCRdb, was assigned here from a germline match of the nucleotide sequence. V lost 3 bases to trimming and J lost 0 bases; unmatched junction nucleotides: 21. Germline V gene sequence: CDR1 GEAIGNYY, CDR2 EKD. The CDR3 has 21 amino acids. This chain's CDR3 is CACDSVLMGTGGYAHTDKLIF. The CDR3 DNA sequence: TGTGCCTGTGACTCCGTTTTAATGGGTACCGGGGGATACGCCCACACCGATAAACTCATCTTT.

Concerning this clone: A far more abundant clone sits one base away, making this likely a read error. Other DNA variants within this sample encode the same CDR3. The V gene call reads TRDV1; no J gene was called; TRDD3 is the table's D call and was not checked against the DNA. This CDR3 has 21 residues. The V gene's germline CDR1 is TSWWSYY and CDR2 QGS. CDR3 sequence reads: CALGELRHYFGYLRPTDKLIF. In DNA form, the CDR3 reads TGTGCTCTTGGGGAACTAAGGCACTACTTCGGATACCTGAGGCCCACCGATAAACTTATCTTT.